The 28 T cell receptor beta chains in this list originate from one sample, sequenced in a study of T-cell reconstitution after alpha-beta-depleted transplantation in children. The TCRbeta library was prepared with unique molecular identifiers. TCRdb re-called the PCR reads with MiXCR, one entry per CDR3 protein. The repertoire holds around 600,000 distinct CDR3 sequences, with around a sixth as singletons. The sample in question was PBMCs from the stem cell graft donor, obtained from the stem cell graft. All receptors derive from a human donor who donated a stem cell graft to a child with acute myeloid leukemia.

This clonotype showed up many times. The rearrangement links TRBV6-5 to TRBJ2-5, with a tentative D call TRBD2 (7 bases). With 4 bases removed from V and 1 base from J, the gap between germline ends came to 13 bases. This CDR3 region has 15 residues. CDR1 is MNHEY and CDR2 is SVGAGI in the germline V gene. As DNA, the CDR3 is TGTGCCAGCAGTTTGTCTCGGGGGGCCCAAGAGACCCAGTACTTC. Protein: CASSLSRGAQETQYF.

This clonotype has only one observation. This sequence joins TRBV20-1 and TRBJ2-3, with D perhaps matching TRBD1 (8 bases). Germline-derived CDR1 and CDR2 are DFQATT and SNEGSKA (reference sequence). The CDR3 sequence is 17 residues long. The V and J ends lost 6 bases and 2 bases respectively, with 24 bases between them. CDR3 sequence (DNA): TGCAGTGCCCACTCGGGTCAGGGGGCGGGGGTCACAGATACGCAGTATTTT. Protein product: CSAHSGQGAGVTDTQYF.

The gene calls are TRBV7-9 and TRBJ2-2; possible D gene TRBD2, 5 bases. Germline V gene sequence: CDR1 SEHNR, CDR2 FQNEAQ (reference sequence). The V and J ends lost 6 bases and 5 bases respectively, with 16 bases between them. The CDR3 extends over 15 amino acids. CDR3 sequence (DNA): TGTGCCAGCAGTACTCCGGGAACTCTAACCGGGGAGCTGTTTTTT. This sequence encodes CASSTPGTLTGELFF.

The chain employs TRBV10-3 and TRBJ2-3, with D perhaps matching TRBD1 (6 bases). CDR3 length: 19 residues. Germline assignment: CDR1 ENHRY and CDR2 SYGVKD. Trimming stripped 3 bases from V and 3 bases from J, with 25 bases between. The CDR3 reads CAISDTGTMDTRGTDTQYF. The CDR3 DNA reads TGTGCCATCAGTGACACCGGGACAATGGACACCCGGGGAACAGATACGCAGTATTTT.

The chain joins TRBV30 to TRBJ2-3; no firm D call. CDR1 and CDR2 (germline): GTSNPN, SVGIG (reference sequence). This CDR3 region has 15 residues. Trimming cost V 2 bases and J 8 bases, with 20 bases left between them. CDR3 amino acids: CAWSPDQLTTSTQYF. The CDR3 DNA is TGTGCCTGGAGTCCCGACCAACTAACCACGTCTACGCAGTATTTT.

The chain combines TRBV5-1 with TRBJ2-5; TRBD1 matches 11 bases. V lost 4 bases and J lost 5; bases outside the gene matches: 10. This CDR3 comprises 16 residues. Germline-derived CDR1 and CDR2 are SGHRS and YFSETQ. CDR3 coding DNA: TGCGCCAGCAGCACCCGGACAGGGGGCGTTTCGGAGACCCAGTACTTC. This translates into CASSTRTGGVSETQYF.

Many counts were recorded for this clonotype. The genes are TRBV20-1 and TRBJ2-1, with D possibly TRBD2 on 5 matching bases. V shed 0 bases and J shed 8 bases, with 14 bases lying between them. Germline V CDR1 and CDR2: DFQATT, SNEGSKA (reference sequence). The CDR3 is 14 amino acids. Here the CDR3 reads CSARDRTLGDEQFF. For the CDR3, the DNA is TGCAGTGCTAGAGACCGGACCCTCGGGGATGAGCAGTTCTTC.

This clonotype was recorded a few times. The chain is built from TRBV27 and TRBJ1-2; tentative D call: TRBD1 (6 bases). Germline-derived CDR1 and CDR2 are MNHEY and SMNVEV (reference sequence). CDR3 length: 16 amino acids. V was pared by 3 bases and J by 0 bases, with 14 bases between. Here the CDR3 DNA reads TGTGCCAGCAGTTTCGGCAGGGGACAAGCTAACTATGGCTACACCTTC. It translates to CASSFGRGQANYGYTF.

The chain couples TRBV30 to TRBJ2-7, with D perhaps matching TRBD1 (6 bases). CDR3 length: 14 amino acids. CDR1 GTSNPN and CDR2 SVGIG come from the germline V gene (reference sequence). Between the trimmed V and J ends, which lost 4 bases and 4 bases, there was a span of 17 bases. The DNA for the CDR3 is TGTGCCTGGAATACAGGGACGGGGAGATACGAGCAGTACTTC. Translation gives CAWNTGTGRYEQYF. The whole variable domain, remainder taken from reference TRBV30 and TRBJ2-7, is SQTIHQWPATLVQPVGSPLSLECTVEGTSNPNLYWYRQAAGRGLQLLFYSVGIGQISSEVPQNLSASRPQDRQFILSSKKLLLSDSGFYLCAWNTGTGRYEQYFGPGTRLTVT.

In its sample, this clonotype was seen a few times. The gene calls are TRBV11-2 and TRBJ2-7; unclear D gene. There are 13 residues in the CDR3. Looked up from germline, CDR1 is SGHAT and CDR2 is FQNNGV. Trimming removed 5 bases from V and 7 bases from J, with 15 bases in between. In nucleotides, the CDR3 is TGTGCCAGCAGCCCCTGGACGAATTGGGAGCAGTACGTC. Protein product: CASSPWTNWEQYV.

The sample holds a few counts of this clonotype. The chain has TRBV3-1 and TRBJ1-5; the D is unclear. Trimming removed 4 bases from V and 9 bases from J, with 10 bases in between. Per germline, CDR1 LGHDT and CDR2 YNNKEL (reference sequence). CDR3 length: 12 residues. CDR3 nucleotides: TGTGCCAGCAGCCTTGGTTGGGGGCCCCAGCATTTT. Its translation is CASSLGWGPQHF.

This clonotype was seen repeatedly, ten times or more. The chain uses TRBV12-3 or TRBV12-4 and TRBJ2-1, with 9 nucleotides matching TRBD2. The CDR3 is 15 amino acids. The trim removed 3 bases at V and 4 bases at J, leaving 4 bases unmatched. The CDR3 DNA is TGTGCCAGCAGTTTTGGCGGGGGGGCTTACAATGAGCAGTTCTTC. The encoded protein is CASSFGGGAYNEQFF.

V gene TRBV11-2 combines with J gene TRBJ2-1; D possibly matches TRBD1 or TRBD2 (5 bases each). CDR1 SGHAT and CDR2 FQNNGV come from the germline V gene. The length of the CDR3 is 16 residues. The V end lost 5 bases, the J end lost 0 bases, and 14 bases lay between the germline ends. The CDR3 sequence: CASSRGPEASYNEQFF. The CDR3 DNA sequence: TGTGCCAGCAGCCGGGGCCCCGAGGCCTCCTACAATGAGCAGTTCTTC.

This clonotype was observed a few times. The chain is built from TRBV5-1 and TRBJ2-3; a weak D match, TRBD2 (6 bases). This CDR3 has 14 amino acids. Germline V gene data show CDR1 as SGHRS and CDR2 as YFSETQ. V was pared by 8 bases and J by 6 bases, with 19 bases between. CDR3 sequence reads: CARSRLVSGDTQYF. Written as DNA, the CDR3 is TGCGCCAGGTCACGACTAGTTTCGGGTGATACGCAGTATTTT.

The V gene is TRBV4-2, the J gene TRBJ1-4, with D unresolved. CDR3 length: 15 amino acids. Deletions cut 0 bases from V and 8 bases from J, with 13 bases between. Per germline, CDR1 LGHNA and CDR2 YNFKEQ. The CDR3 DNA is TGTGCCAGCAGCCAAGAATCGAGACAAATCGAAAAACTGTTTTTT. This translates into CASSQESRQIEKLFF.

The sample holds many counts of this clonotype. The chain is built from TRBV12-3 or TRBV12-4 and TRBJ2-1; 8 bases fit TRBD2. CDR3 length: 13 amino acids. The V gene end was trimmed by 4 bases and the J gene end by 7 bases; junction bases not matched to a gene: 3. CDR3 protein: CASSSGLVNEQFF. In nucleotides, the CDR3 is TGTGCCAGCAGTTCGGGACTAGTAAATGAGCAGTTCTTC.

This clonotype occurred a few times. V gene TRBV20-1 combines with J gene TRBJ2-5, with 11 bases identical to TRBD2. The CDR3 consists of 15 residues. Germline CDR1 is DFQATT and CDR2 is SNEGSKA (reference sequence). The V segment lost 2 bases and the J segment 1 base; nucleotides outside the gene matches: 3. CDR3 residues: CSARRSGGAQETQYF. The CDR3 DNA sequence: TGCAGTGCTAGACGTAGCGGGGGGGCCCAAGAGACCCAGTACTTC.

The chain employs TRBV20-1 and TRBJ1-5, with D unclear. CDR3 length: 14 residues. CDR1 DFQATT and CDR2 SNEGSKA come from the germline V gene (reference sequence). Trimming took off 1 base at V and 1 base at J, with 8 bases between the two ends. This CDR3 reads CSARVPGSNQPQHF. The CDR3 coding sequence is TGCAGTGCTAGAGTTCCGGGAAGCAATCAGCCCCAGCATTTT.

In its sample, this clonotype was seen a few times. The chain couples TRBV20-1 to TRBJ1-2; 11 positions agree with TRBD1. V lost 0 bases to trimming and J lost 2 bases; unmatched junction nucleotides: 5. The CDR3 is 16 amino acids. The V gene's germline CDR1 is DFQATT and CDR2 SNEGSKA (reference sequence). CDR3 region: CSAREGTGGRNYGYTF. CDR3 nucleotides: TGCAGTGCTAGAGAGGGGACAGGGGGAAGGAACTATGGCTACACCTTC.

There are many counts of this clonotype. The V call is TRBV20-1, the J call TRBJ2-6; D gene unclear. The V end was cut by 0 bases, the J end by 0 bases, with 12 bases between. The CDR3 length is 17 residues. Per the germline V gene, CDR1 is DFQATT and CDR2 is SNEGSKA (reference sequence). For the CDR3, the DNA is TGCAGTGCTAGAGATCTCACCTCCCCCTCTGGGGCCAACGTCCTGACTTTC. Translation: CSARDLTSPSGANVLTF.

The genes are TRBV7-2 and TRBJ2-7, with D perhaps TRBD2 (6 bases). From germline, CDR1 is SGHTA and CDR2 FQGNSA. The CDR3 extends over 14 amino acids. Trimming pared 2 bases from V and 3 bases from J, leaving 11 bases between. The CDR3, as DNA: TGTGCCAGCAGCTTATATAGCGGTAACTACGAGCAGTACTTC. Translated, it gives CASSLYSGNYEQYF.

The CDR3 is CASSVGVGATNEKLFF. The CDR3 region has the DNA TGTGCCAGCAGCGTAGGGGTCGGAGCAACTAATGAAAAACTGTTTTTT. The chain couples TRBV9 to TRBJ1-4, with no clear D. Germline CDR1 reads SGDLS; CDR2 reads YYNGEE. The CDR3 runs 16 residues. The ends were cut back, 0 bases at V and 0 bases at J, with 9 bases in the middle.

The rearrangement joins TRBV28 to TRBJ1-1; TRBD1 is a possible D gene (5 bases). The CDR3 is made up of 15 amino acids. Germline values: CDR1 MDHEN, CDR2 SYDVKM. Trimming stripped 2 bases from V and 0 bases from J, with 10 bases between. The CDR3 DNA sequence: TGTGCCAGCAGTTTAGCAGGGTTCTTGAACACTGAAGCTTTCTTT. Encoded protein: CASSLAGFLNTEAFF. The full variable domain, with the rest looked up from reference TRBV28 and TRBJ1-1, is DVKVTQSSRYLVKRTGEKVFLECVQDMDHENMFWYRQDPGLGLRLIYFSYDVKMKEKGDIPEGYSVSREKKERFSLILESASTNQTSMYLCASSLAGFLNTEAFFGQGTRLTVV.

The chain combines TRBV5-1 with TRBJ2-5; no clear D. CDR1 is SGHRS, CDR2 YFSETQ, per germline. Trimming removed 0 bases from V and 5 bases from J, with 20 bases in between. The CDR3 extends over 17 amino acids. The CDR3 region has the DNA TGCGCCAGCAGCTTGGTGAAGGCCTCAGAAGCCAGGGAGACCCAGTACTTC. Protein: CASSLVKASEARETQYF. The variable domain in full, completed from reference TRBV5-1 and TRBJ2-5, reads KAGVTQTPRYLIKTRGQQVTLSCSPISGHRSVSWYQQTPGQGLQFLFEYFSETQRNKGNFPGRFSGRQFSNSRSEMNVSTLELGDSALYLCASSLVKASEARETQYFGPGTRLLVL.

This clonotype has a count of ten or more. The chain couples TRBV20-1 to TRBJ2-4; no firm D call. The CDR3 consists of 13 residues. The germline V and J ends were trimmed by 0 bases and 7 bases, with 10 bases remaining between them. Germline V gene data show CDR1 as DFQATT and CDR2 as SNEGSKA (reference sequence). CDR3 region: CSARDLGVNIQYF. Here the CDR3 DNA reads TGCAGTGCTAGAGATCTTGGTGTCAACATTCAGTACTTC.

This clonotype showed up just a few times. This chain joins TRBV12-3 or TRBV12-4 and TRBJ1-1; 7 bases align to TRBD1. V dropped 7 bases and J dropped 5; count of bases not matched to a gene: 10. This CDR3 contains 14 residues. The CDR3 region has the DNA TGTGCCAGCAACAAAGGGGGCGTGGGGACTGAAGCTTTCTTT. This gives the protein CASNKGGVGTEAFF.

This clonotype occurred a few times. DNA of the CDR3: TGTGCCAGCAGTTACTATAAAGAAGGGACGGACATTCAGTACTTC. It is translated as CASSYYKEGTDIQYF. The V gene is TRBV6-2 or TRBV6-3, the J gene TRBJ2-4; D may be TRBD1 or TRBD2 (5 bases each). This CDR3 spans 15 amino acids. Trimming cost V 1 base and J 8 bases, with 15 bases left between them. Germline-derived CDR1 and CDR2 are MNHEY and SVGEGT.

This clonotype was counted ten times or more. CDR3 in DNA: TGCAGCGTTGCAACCTTCCAGTGGAGGGGAGATGGCTACACCTTC. Amino acid sequence: CSVATFQWRGDGYTF. The gene calls are TRBV29-1 and TRBJ1-2, with D tentatively TRBD1 (5 bases). With 4 bases removed from V and 6 bases from J, the gap between germline ends came to 21 bases. There are 15 residues in the CDR3. Germline CDR1 reads SQVTM; CDR2 reads ANQGSEA.